This entry features one T cell receptor (beta chain) sequence. Its target is unknown. Treatment here: around 19 received Ad26.COV2.S at low or high dose, single or two shots; about 5 received placebo; per-sample allocation not given. Repertoires come from day 63 after the first vaccine or placebo injection. Method: immunoSEQ multiplex PCR; TCRdb's copy keeps in-frame clones and lacks some. In the table there are over 450,000 clones, 89% of which are singletons. The sample originates from a study of Ad26.COV2.S vaccination and SARS-CoV-2 variants. Study outcomes and limitations: Placebo and vaccine recipients had non-spike TCR breadth that was similar. The TCR breadth and depth analyses may have produced an underestimate of total T cell responses. Reported post-vaccination CD8+ and CD4+ T cell responses to spike showed substantial breadth.

The source was peripheral blood, collected in a trial of Ad26.COV2.S vaccine versus placebo. The receptor comes from a person aged 18-60 years who received the Ad26.COV2.S COVID-19 vaccine or a placebo.

The CDR3 reads CASSPYRDRGNGYTF. CDR3 sequence (DNA): TGTGCCAGCTCACCTTACCGGGACAGGGGGAATGGCTACACCTTC. The chain carries TRBV18 and TRBJ1-2; 11 nucleotides align to TRBD1. V lost 3 bases and J lost 6; bases outside the gene matches: 6. The CDR3 spans 15 residues. The germline V gene has CDR1 KGHSH and CDR2 LQKENI.